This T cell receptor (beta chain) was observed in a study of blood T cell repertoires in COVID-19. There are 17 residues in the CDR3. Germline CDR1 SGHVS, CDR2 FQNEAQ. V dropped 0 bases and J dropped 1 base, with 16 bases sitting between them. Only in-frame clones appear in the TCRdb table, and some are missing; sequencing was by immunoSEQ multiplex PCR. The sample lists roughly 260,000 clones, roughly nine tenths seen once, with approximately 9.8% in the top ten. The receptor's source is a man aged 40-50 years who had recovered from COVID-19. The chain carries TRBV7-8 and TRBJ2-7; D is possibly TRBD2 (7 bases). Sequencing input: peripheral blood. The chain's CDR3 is CASSLAWGGRFSYEQYF. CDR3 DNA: TGTGCCAGCAGCTTAGCTTGGGGGGGCAGATTTTCCTACGAGCAGTACTTC.